This T cell receptor beta chain was observed in a study of cytomegalovirus exposure and HLA in healthy donors. The study, taken as a whole, reports: No immune exposure information besides CMV serostatus was available. When the data were analyzed later, several of the most significant clusters appeared to be linked to common viral pathogens.

Regarding this clone: Its antigen is not identified.

Healthy donors of bone marrow made up the group. PCR amplification relied on 60 Vbeta primers (plus 13 Jbeta primers). The method was immunoSEQ multiplex PCR; TCRdb's version includes in-frame clones alone and lacks a portion of them. The repertoire holds fewer than 200,000 clones, roughly 79% seen once, with roughly 5.2% in the top ten. This receptor was taken from a woman aged 18 to 35 in good health and CMV-seropositive. The sample taken for sequencing was PBMCs.

The CDR3, as DNA: TGTGCCAGTAGGCCCCCCCCTGCAAGTTTTCAGGCGGATACGCAGTATTTT. Translation gives CASRPPPASFQADTQYF. The gene calls are TRBV19 and TRBJ2-3, with D hard to call. The CDR3 length is 17 residues. Germline V gene lookup returns CDR1 LNHDA and CDR2 SQIVND (reference sequence). V lost 6 bases and J lost 6, with 25 bases in between. Drawing the rest from reference TRBV19 and TRBJ2-3, the complete variable domain is DGGITQSPKYLFRKEGQNVTLSCEQNLNHDAMYWYRQDPGQGLRLIYYSQIVNDFQKGDIAEGYSVSREKKESFPLTVTSAQKNPTAFYLCASRPPPASFQADTQYFGPGTRLTVL.